This section outlines one T cell receptor beta chain sequence together with its context. What it recognizes is unknown. This record comes from a study of T cell responses to AZD1222 COVID-19 vaccine. Whole-study results and caveats: There were mostly white British donors and more females than males, and clonal diversity was possibly underestimated. Baseline testing showed seropositivity in only six AZD1222 recipients.

Sequenced by immunoSEQ multiplex PCR; TCRdb stores in-frame clones only, minus some. The table records some 81,000 clones, around 83% of them present only once. The V end was cut by 6 bases, the J end by 1 base, with 11 bases between. CDR3 size: 13 residues. Germline loops: CDR1 SGHNT, CDR2 YYREEE (reference sequence). Analysis merged second doses at about 4 or about 12 weeks. Sequences were derived from peripheral blood, sampled 28 days after the second AZD1222 dose. V gene TRBV5-4 combines with J gene TRBJ2-7, with D possibly matching TRBD1 (6 bases). This TCR was sampled from an adult who received the AZD1222 COVID-19 vaccine. The CDR3 reads CASTTDRSYEQYF. The CDR3 DNA sequence: TGTGCCAGCACCACAGACAGGTCCTACGAGCAGTACTTC.